The present T cell receptor beta chain was sequenced within a study of T cells in Graves' hyperthyroidism and ophthalmopathy. The wider study: Peripheral blood samples were taken at initial diagnosis, prior to any treatment.

Amplification of TCR beta CDR3 regions used RNA as the template. HTBI primers were used for first-round RT-PCR of the TCR CDR3. TCRdb fed the multiplex PCR reads into MiXCR, producing one record per CDR3 protein. The table has around 580,000 distinct CDR3 sequences, over 15% seen once; the top ten hold 15% to 20%. Patients showing uncontrolled infection, other autoimmune disease, pregnancy or lactation were ineligible. Trimming removed 5 bases at V and 0 bases at J, with 14 bases between. The length of the CDR3 is 17 residues. The V gene's germline CDR1 is SGHAT and CDR2 FQNNGV. The V and J genes are TRBV11-2 and TRBJ2-6, with D possibly being TRBD2 (6 bases). This TCR was recovered from a young woman with Graves' hyperthyroidism. The sequenced sample was blood. CDR3 sequence: CASSPSLGSSGANVLTF. As DNA, the CDR3 is TGTGCCAGCAGCCCCTCCCTCGGGAGCTCTGGGGCCAACGTCCTGACTTTC. Supplemented by reference TRBV11-2 and TRBJ2-6, the full variable domain reads EAGVAQSPRYKIIEKRQSVAFWCNPISGHATLYWYQQILGQGPKLLIQFQNNGVVDDSQLPKDRFSAERLKGVDSTLKIQPAKLEDSAVYLCASSPSLGSSGANVLTFGAGSRLTVL.